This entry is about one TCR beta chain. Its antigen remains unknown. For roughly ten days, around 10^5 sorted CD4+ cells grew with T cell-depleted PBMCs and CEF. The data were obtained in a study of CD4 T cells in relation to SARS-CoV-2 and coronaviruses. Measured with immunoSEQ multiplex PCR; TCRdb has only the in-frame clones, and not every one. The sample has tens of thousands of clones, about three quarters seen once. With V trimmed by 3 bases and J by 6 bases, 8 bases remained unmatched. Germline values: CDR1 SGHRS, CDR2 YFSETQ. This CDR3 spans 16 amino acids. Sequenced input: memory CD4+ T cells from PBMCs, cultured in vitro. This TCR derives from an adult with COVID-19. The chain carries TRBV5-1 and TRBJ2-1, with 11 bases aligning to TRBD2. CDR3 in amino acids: CASSSWGLADINEQFF. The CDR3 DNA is TGCGCCAGCAGCTCCTGGGGACTAGCGGATATCAATGAGCAGTTCTTC.